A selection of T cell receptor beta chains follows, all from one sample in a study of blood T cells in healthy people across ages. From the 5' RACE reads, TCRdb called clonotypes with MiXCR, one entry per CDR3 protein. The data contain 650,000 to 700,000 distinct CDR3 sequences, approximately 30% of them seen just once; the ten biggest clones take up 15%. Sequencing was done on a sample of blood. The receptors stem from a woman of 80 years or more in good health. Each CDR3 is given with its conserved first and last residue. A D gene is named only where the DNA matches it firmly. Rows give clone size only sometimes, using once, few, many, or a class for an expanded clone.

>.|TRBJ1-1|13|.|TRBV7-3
TGTGCCAGCAGTTTGGGGAGGACCGGTCGGGCTTTCTTT
CASSLGRTGRAFF
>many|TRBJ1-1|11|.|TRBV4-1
TGCGCCAGCAGCCAAGGAGAAGAAGCTTTCTTT
CASSQGEEAFF
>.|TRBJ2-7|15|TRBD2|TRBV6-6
TGTGCCAGCAGTTACGATCCGGGAGGGACGGGCGAGCGGTACTTC
CASSYDPGGTGERYF
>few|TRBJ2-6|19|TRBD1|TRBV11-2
TGTGCCAGCAGCCCTAGAGGGGGACAGGGGATCTCTGGGGCCGACGTCCTGATTTTC
CASSPRGGQGISGADVLIF
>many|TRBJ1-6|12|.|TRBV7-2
TGTGCCAGCAGCCCCGGGAATTCACCCCTCCACTTT
CASSPGNSPLHF
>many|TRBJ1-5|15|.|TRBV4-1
TGCGCCAGCAGCATTGGACAAAATAGCAATCAGCCCCAGCATTTT
CASSIGQNSNQPQHF
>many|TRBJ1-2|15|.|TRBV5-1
TGCGCCAGCAGCTTGGCTGTAGGGGATGGCTATGGCTACACCTTC
CASSLAVGDGYGYTF
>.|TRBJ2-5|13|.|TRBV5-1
TGCGCCAGCAGCATGGACATGACGGAGACCCAGTACTTC
CASSMDMTETQYF
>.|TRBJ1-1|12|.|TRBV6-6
TGTGCCAGCAGTTCGAGACGATTGGGAGCTTTCTTT
CASSSRRLGAFF
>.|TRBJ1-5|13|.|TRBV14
TGTGCCAACAGCCAGGGTCTCAATCAGCCCCAGCATTTT
CANSQGLNQPQHF
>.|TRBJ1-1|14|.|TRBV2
TGTGCCAGCAGTGAATCCCTAGACCCAACCGAAGCTTTCTTT
CASSESLDPTEAFF
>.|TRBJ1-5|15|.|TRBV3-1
TGTGCCAGCAGCCAAGATGGCACAGTCGGCCAGCCCCAGCATTTT
CASSQDGTVGQPQHF
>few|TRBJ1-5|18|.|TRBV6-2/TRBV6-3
TGTGCCAGCAGTTACAGTTTATGGTGGACAGAGAGCAATCAGCCCCAGCATTTT
CASSYSLWWTESNQPQHF
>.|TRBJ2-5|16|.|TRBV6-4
TGTGCCAGCAGTGACTCACCGGGGGTCGCGAGAGAGACCCAGTACTTC
CASSDSPGVARETQYF
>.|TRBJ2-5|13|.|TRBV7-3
TGTGCCAGCAGCCGGAGACGGGAAGAGACCCAGTACTTC
CASSRRREETQYF
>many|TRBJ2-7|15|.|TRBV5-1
TGCGCCAGCAGCTTGCAATGGGACCCGCTCTACGAGCAGTACTTC
CASSLQWDPLYEQYF
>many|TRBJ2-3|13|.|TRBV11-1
TGTGCCAGCAGCTTATGGAGCACAGATACGCAGTATTTT
CASSLWSTDTQYF
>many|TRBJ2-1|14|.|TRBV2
TGTGCCAGCAGTGCCCAGCGGTCTTACAATGAGCAGTTCTTC
CASSAQRSYNEQFF
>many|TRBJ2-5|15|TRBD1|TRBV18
TGTGCCAGCTCACCCAGACAGGGGAACCAAGAGACCCAGTACTTC
CASSPRQGNQETQYF
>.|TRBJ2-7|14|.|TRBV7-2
TGTGCCAGCAGCTATGTGGCAGGCTCCTACGAGCAGTACTTC
CASSYVAGSYEQYF
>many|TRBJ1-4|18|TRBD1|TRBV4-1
TGCGCCAGCAGCCAACTAGAACCCGGGACAGGGTTCGGGGAAAAACTGTTTTTT
CASSQLEPGTGFGEKLFF
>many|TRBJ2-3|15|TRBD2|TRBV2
TGTGCCAGCAGCGCGGGGGGACAACCCACAGATACGCAGTATTTT
CASSAGGQPTDTQYF
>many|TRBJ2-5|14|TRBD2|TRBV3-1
TGTGCCAGCAGTCGGACTAGCGGGGTTGTTACCCAGTACTTC
CASSRTSGVVTQYF
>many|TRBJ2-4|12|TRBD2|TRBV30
TGTGCCTGGAGTGTACAGGCGGGGGGCTTGTACTTC
CAWSVQAGGLYF
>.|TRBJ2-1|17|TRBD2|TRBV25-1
TGTGCCACCTCCGGGACTAGCGGGGGGAGCTCCTACGATGAGCAGTTCTTC
CATSGTSGGSSYDEQFF
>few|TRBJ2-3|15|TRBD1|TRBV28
TGTGCCGGCAGCACCGGGACAGGAGTCACAGATACGCAGTATTTT
CAGSTGTGVTDTQYF
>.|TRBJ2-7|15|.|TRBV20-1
TGCAGTGCTAGTACGAGGGGGGGCACCTTCTACGAGCAGTACTTC
CSASTRGGTFYEQYF
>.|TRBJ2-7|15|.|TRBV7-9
TGTACCAGCAGCACTTCCCAGCCAGGGAACTACGAGCAGTACTTC
CTSSTSQPGNYEQYF
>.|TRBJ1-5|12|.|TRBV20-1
TGCAGTGCCGCGGGGAGAAGCAGCCCCCAGCATTTT
CSAAGRSSPQHF
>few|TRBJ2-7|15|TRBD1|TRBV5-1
TGCGCCAGCAGCCTGGGGGACAGGGACTCCTACGAGCAGTACTTC
CASSLGDRDSYEQYF
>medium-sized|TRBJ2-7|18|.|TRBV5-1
TGCGCCAGCAGCTTGAGGCCTCAAGCGGTGGGCGAATTTTACGAGCAGTACTTC
CASSLRPQAVGEFYEQYF
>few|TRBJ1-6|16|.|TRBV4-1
TGCGCCAGCAGCCGTACACAGGGTGCCTATAATTCACCCCTCCACTTT
CASSRTQGAYNSPLHF
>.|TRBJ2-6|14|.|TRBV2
TGTGCCCAGCGGCCAGGCTCTGGGGCCAACGTCCCGACTTTC
CAQRPGSGANVPTF
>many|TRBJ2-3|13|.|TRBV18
TGTGCCAGCTCACTCGGACCAACAGATACGCAGTATTTT
CASSLGPTDTQYF
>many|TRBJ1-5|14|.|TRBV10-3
TGTGCCATCAGGGGCCACGGTAGCAATCAGCCCCAGCATTTT
CAIRGHGSNQPQHF
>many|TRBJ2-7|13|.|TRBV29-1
TGCAGCGTTGAAGCAGGTTCCGCCTACGAGCAGTACTTC
CSVEAGSAYEQYF
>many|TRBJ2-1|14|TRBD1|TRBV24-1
TGTGCCACCAGTGACCCTGGACAGGGGCATGAGCAGTTCTTC
CATSDPGQGHEQFF
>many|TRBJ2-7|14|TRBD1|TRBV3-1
TGTGCCAGCAGCCCCTGGACAGGAACGGAAGAGCAGTACTTC
CASSPWTGTEEQYF
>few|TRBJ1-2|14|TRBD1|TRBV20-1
TGCAGTGCTTACGGACAGTCCCAGGGGGATGGCTACACCTTC
CSAYGQSQGDGYTF
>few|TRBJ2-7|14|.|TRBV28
TGTGCCAGCAGCCTCCGGGACGTCCCCTACGAGCAGTACTTC
CASSLRDVPYEQYF
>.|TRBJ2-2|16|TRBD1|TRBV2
TGTGCCAGCAGCTCGGAGGGACAGGGGTTTTCCGGGGAGCTGTTTTTT
CASSSEGQGFSGELFF
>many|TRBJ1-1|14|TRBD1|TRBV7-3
TGTGCCAGCAGCACACAGGGGATAGGGACTGAAGCTTTCTTT
CASSTQGIGTEAFF
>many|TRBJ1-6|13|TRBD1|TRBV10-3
TGTGCCATCCATGACAGGGAGGACTCACCCCTCCACTTT
CAIHDREDSPLHF
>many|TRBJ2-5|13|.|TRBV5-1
TGCGCCAGCGGAGGGGGCAGAGGAGAGACCCAGTACTTC
CASGGGRGETQYF
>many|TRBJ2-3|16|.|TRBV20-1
TGCAGTGCCAGCCAGGCGGGGAGTATTAGCACAGATACGCAGTATTTT
CSASQAGSISTDTQYF
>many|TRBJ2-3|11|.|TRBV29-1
TGCAGCGTCCGATACAGCGATACGCAGTATTTT
CSVRYSDTQYF
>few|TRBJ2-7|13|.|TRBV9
TGTGCCAGTGGAGGACTTCGCCCCTACGAGCAGTACTTC
CASGGLRPYEQYF
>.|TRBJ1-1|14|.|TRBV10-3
TGTGCCATCAGTGTGGGCGCGTTAAACACTGAAGCTTTCTTT
CAISVGALNTEAFF
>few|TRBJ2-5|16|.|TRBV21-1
TGTGCCAGCAGCAAAAGGTCAGGGGGCATCGAGGAGACCCAGTACTTC
CASSKRSGGIEETQYF
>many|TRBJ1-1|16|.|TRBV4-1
TGCGCCAGCAGCCCAACCCAAGGGACGAAGAACACTGAAGCTTTCTTT
CASSPTQGTKNTEAFF
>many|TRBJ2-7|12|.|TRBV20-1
TGCAGTGCCTTAGAAACCTCCTACGAGCAGTACTTC
CSALETSYEQYF
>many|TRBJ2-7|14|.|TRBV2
TGTGCCAGCAGTGAAACGCAGGGGACCTACGAGCAGTACTTC
CASSETQGTYEQYF
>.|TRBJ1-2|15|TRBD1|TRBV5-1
TGCGCCAGCAGCGTATACAGGGGGAGTTTAGATGGCTACACCTTC
CASSVYRGSLDGYTF
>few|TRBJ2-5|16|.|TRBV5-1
TGCGCCAGCAGCTTGGGGGACCAGGGGATACGGGAGACCCAGTACTTC
CASSLGDQGIRETQYF
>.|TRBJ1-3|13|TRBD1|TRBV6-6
TGTGCCAGCGGCCGGGACAGGGAGAATGCCATATATTTT
CASGRDRENAIYF
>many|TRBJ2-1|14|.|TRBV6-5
TGTGCCAGCAGTTTCTTCCCCTCCTACAATGAGCAGTTCTTC
CASSFFPSYNEQFF
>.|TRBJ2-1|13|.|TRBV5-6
TGTGCCAGCATGCGGGCCCGGCATAGTGAGCAGTTCTTC
CASMRARHSEQFF
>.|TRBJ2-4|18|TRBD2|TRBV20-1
TGCAGTGCAAAACTGACTAGCGGGGGTTCGACGTCCAAAAACATTCAGTACTTC
CSAKLTSGGSTSKNIQYF
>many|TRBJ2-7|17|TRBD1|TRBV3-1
TGTGCCAGCAGCCAAGTTTCAGGGAGAAGGGGGCTCTACGAGCAGTACTTC
CASSQVSGRRGLYEQYF
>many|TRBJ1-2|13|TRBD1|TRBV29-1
TGCAGCGTTAATACAGGGGGCCTGAGTGGCTACACCTTC
CSVNTGGLSGYTF